This T cell receptor beta chain is drawn from a study of shared clonotypes between healthy human individuals (dated by TCRdb to about 2020). Study-wide context: The cohort comprised a couple of women and a few men aged 18 to 49 years. Each donor's leukapheresis produced roughly between about 0.85 and 10 billion PBMCs. To increase sequencing depth and limit assay-specific biases, different laboratories used diverse techniques to prepare libraries and sequence TCR repertoires. Blood TCR repertoires of about five healthy adults were deeply sequenced to estimate repertoire size and the extent of clonotype sharing between individuals. On the study overall, not on this receptor specifically: The small number of donors limited the genetic and exposure-history diversity represented. Pairwise subsampling indicated that sequencing depth was expected to affect the degree of clonotype sharing among donors. Sampling was limited to blood, and TCR repertoires in tissue likely differ from TCR repertoires in blood.

Using the deep immunoSEQ assay, TCR CDR3 regions were amplified from genomic DNA by multiplex PCR. For each cell subset, the extracted genomic DNA was distributed evenly across all wells of several immunoSEQ 96-well plates, and each plate served as one replicate. For unsorted PBMC, approximately 0.3 ug of genomic DNA, equivalent to around 30,000 T cell genomes, went into each replicate PCR. Ten immunoSEQ deep assay plates were used to sequence the unsorted PBMC genomic DNA. Purified libraries were measured with a Qubit 3.0 fluorometer, size-checked on a Bioanalyzer 2100, and measured again with the KAPA Library Quantification kit. Every immunoSEQ 96-well plate was sequenced on a dedicated single-read 150-cycle Illumina NextSeq 550 flow cell. On the study's bioinformatics: The immunoSEQ output contained only junctional sequences without quality scores, so filtering could not match that applied to full-length reads. To assign V/J genes and CDR3, sequences were annotated against IMGT germline references using PyIR, a Python wrapper for IgBLAST v1.9. Any read was removed if the V/J assignment was weak (E-value above 1e-6), the CDR3 was missing, or the read contained stop codons, out-of-frame junctions, or ambiguous translated residues. V3J clonotypes were defined as sequences sharing an identical inferred V gene, J gene, and CDR3 amino acid sequence. The percentage overlap between two repertoires was calculated by dividing the number of shared unique clonotypes by the size of the smaller repertoire. Three approaches were used to assess repertoire richness: RTK rarefaction, the Chao1 estimator, and Recon v2.1 estimates of unobserved clonotypes. Sourced from immuneACCESS, this table was stored by TCRdb with only in-frame sequences that have V and J called. A share of the clones is absent; for the studies checked, an unresolved V gene accounts for under half, and the remainder has no known explanation. V, J and clone size were drawn from that table, and D and trimming were deduced from the DNA. In this sample the table shows about 490,000 clones, 76% of which occur a single time. The top ten clones comprise 10% to 15% of the sample.

Donors were healthy HIV-negative adults with no recently reported acute infections or vaccinations. All donors were Caucasian adults living in Nashville, Tennessee, USA. In the unsorted samples, some 100 million PBMCs were counted, and genomic DNA was extracted using the QIAamp DNA Blood Mini kit. Blood was obtained by leukapheresis, after which PBMCs were separated by Ficoll-Histopaque density gradient centrifugation and cryopreserved in liquid nitrogen vapor phase. Note on this clone: What antigen it recognizes has not been identified. No base quality information exists; no much larger clone differs at one position.

Based on the germline V gene, the CDR1 and CDR2 sequences are SGHRS and YFSETQ. The CDR3 holds 16 amino acids from the cysteine to the phenylalanine. Just CDR3 DNA is preserved here, 48 bases in frame from base 1. V and J lose 0 bases and 2 bases, and a span of 11 bases separates them. Sequencing was done on a sample of PBMCs. The receptor comes from a woman in her 40s in good health. Some clones in this sample may be carry-over from other donors' samples. Rearrangement joined TRBV5-1 to TRBJ2-2, with TRBD2 tentatively as D gene (6 bases match). The DNA reads TGCGCCAGCAGCTTGGATACTAGCAGCAACACCGGGGAGCTGTTTTTT. This codes for CASSLDTSSNTGELFF.